Only a few counts were recorded for the clone carrying this T cell receptor beta chain. Its antigen is unidentified. V dropped 8 bases and J dropped 4 bases, with 14 bases sitting between them. Germline V gives CDR1 SQVTM, CDR2 ANQGSEA. This CDR3 is built from 12 residues. This specimen comes from a study of cytomegalovirus exposure and HLA in healthy donors. General study findings and limits: Reports credit the classifier with highly specific, highly sensitive diagnosis of cytomegalovirus status. The study designated over 150 TCR beta chains cytomegalovirus-associated.

Data came from immunoSEQ multiplex PCR; TCRdb stores just in-frame clones and leaves some out. The table lists about 360,000 clones, around 86% of them singletons, with roughly 0.8% in the top ten. The sample comprised PBMCs. The sequence derives from a woman between 18 and 29 years old in good health and CMV-seronegative. This rearrangement joins TRBV29-1 to TRBJ1-2; D unresolved. CDR3 loop: CSTEGTAYGYTF. The DNA for the CDR3 is TGCAGCACTGAGGGCACCGCCTATGGCTACACCTTC.